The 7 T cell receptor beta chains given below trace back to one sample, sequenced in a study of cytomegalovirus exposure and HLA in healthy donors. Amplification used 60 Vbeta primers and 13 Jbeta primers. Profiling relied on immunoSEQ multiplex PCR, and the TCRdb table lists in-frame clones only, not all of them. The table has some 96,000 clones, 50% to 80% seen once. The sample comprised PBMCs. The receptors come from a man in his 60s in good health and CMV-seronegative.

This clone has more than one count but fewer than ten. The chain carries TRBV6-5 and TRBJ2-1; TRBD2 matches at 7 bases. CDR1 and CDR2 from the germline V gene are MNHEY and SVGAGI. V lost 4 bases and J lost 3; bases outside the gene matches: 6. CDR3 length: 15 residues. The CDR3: CASSLSGTFYNEQFF. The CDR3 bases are TGTGCCAGCAGTTTAAGCGGGACTTTCTACAATGAGCAGTTCTTC.

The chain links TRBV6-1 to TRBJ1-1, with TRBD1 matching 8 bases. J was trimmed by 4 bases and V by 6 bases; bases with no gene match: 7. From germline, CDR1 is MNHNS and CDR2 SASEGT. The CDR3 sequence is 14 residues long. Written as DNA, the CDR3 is TGTGCCAGCAGCAGGGGGCTTGGATTCACTGAAGCTTTCTTT. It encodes CASSRGLGFTEAFF.

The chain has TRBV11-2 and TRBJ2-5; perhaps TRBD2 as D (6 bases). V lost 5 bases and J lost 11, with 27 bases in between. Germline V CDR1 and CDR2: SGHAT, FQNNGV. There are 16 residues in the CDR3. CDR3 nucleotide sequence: TGTGCCAGCAGCGCCCGATGGGACCCCGACGCTCGGGAGCAGTACTTC. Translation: CASSARWDPDAREQYF.

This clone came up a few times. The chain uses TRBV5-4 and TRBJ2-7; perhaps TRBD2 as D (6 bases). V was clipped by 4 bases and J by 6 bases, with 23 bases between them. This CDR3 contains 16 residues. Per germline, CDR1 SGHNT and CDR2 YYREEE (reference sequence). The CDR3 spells CASSPGGSGSLTEQYF. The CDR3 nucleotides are TGTGCCAGCAGCCCTGGGGGTAGCGGCAGTTTGACCGAGCAGTACTTC.

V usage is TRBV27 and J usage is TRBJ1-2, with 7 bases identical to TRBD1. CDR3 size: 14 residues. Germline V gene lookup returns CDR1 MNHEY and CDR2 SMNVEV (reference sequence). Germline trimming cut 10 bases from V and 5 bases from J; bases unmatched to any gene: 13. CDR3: CATGVRGTVYGYTF. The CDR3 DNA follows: TGTGCCACAGGAGTGCGAGGGACAGTGTATGGCTACACCTTC.

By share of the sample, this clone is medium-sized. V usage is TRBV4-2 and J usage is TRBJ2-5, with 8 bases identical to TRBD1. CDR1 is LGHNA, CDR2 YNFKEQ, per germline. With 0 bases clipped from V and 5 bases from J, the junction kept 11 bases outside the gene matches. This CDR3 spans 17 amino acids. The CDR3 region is CASSQEGPQGAVETQYF. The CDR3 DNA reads TGTGCCAGCAGCCAAGAAGGGCCCCAGGGGGCGGTGGAGACCCAGTACTTC.

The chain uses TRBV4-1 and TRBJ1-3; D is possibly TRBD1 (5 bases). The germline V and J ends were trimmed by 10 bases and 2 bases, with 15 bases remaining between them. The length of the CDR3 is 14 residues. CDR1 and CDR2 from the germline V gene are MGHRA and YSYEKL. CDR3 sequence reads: CAIGVGPTGNTIYF. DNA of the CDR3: TGCGCCATCGGAGTGGGGCCCACTGGAAACACCATATATTTT.